This TCR beta chain is drawn from a study of OX40 agonist ivuxolimab in advanced cancers. As for the study in general: Therapy given before enrollment (anti-PD-1, anti-PD-L1 or anti-CTLA-4) was allowed, and 30% to 50% had some.

The table came from immunoSEQ multiplex PCR; TCRdb's copy has only in-frame clones and leaves some out. The table lists some 65,000 clones, roughly 84% of them singletons. Overall study findings and caveats: CD8+ T cells were the subset that, on average, had more expanded clones than CD4+. At 0.1 to 3.0 mg/kg, CD4+ and CD8+ blood T cells expanded clonally by week 6.

Remarks on this clone: Antigen specificity is unknown.

V lost 2 bases and J 2 bases, leaving 12 bases between the germline ends. Germline CDR1 and CDR2: SGHAT and FQNNGV. The CDR3 has 15 amino acids. The gene calls are TRBV11-2 and TRBJ2-5, with D maybe TRBD1 (6 bases). The TCR originated in an adult with an advanced solid tumor such as melanoma, head and neck, liver or kidney cancer. The input for sequencing was CD4+ or CD8+ T cells sorted from blood, taken in a trial of the OX40 agonist ivuxolimab. CDR3: CASSLSAQGQETQYF. The CDR3, as DNA: TGTGCCAGCAGCTTATCGGCGCAGGGGCAAGAGACCCAGTACTTC.